The T cell receptor (beta chain) described here comes from a study of blood T cells in healthy people across ages. General study findings and limits: Estimated diversity, derived from one million T cells, was regarded as an underestimate. Higher diversity, along with more naive CD4+ cells, distinguished long-lived donors from aged donors.

This clonotype was counted between two and nine times. Its specificity is unknown. The germline V gene encodes CDR1 LGHNA and CDR2 YSLEER. This CDR3 is built from 15 residues. Between the trimmed V and J ends, which lost 3 bases and 0 bases, there was a span of 12 bases. The second PCR ran roughly 7 to 11 cycles with a sample-barcoded 5' primer and J-beta primers. A template-switch adaptor that had 12 random nucleotides put a tag on each cDNA molecule. TCRdb itself ran the 5' RACE reads through MiXCR, one entry per CDR3 protein. The repertoire has around 1.5 million distinct CDR3 sequences, approximately 59% of them found once; the top ten carry 5% to 7%.

The chain employs TRBV4-3 and TRBJ2-7; D is uncertain. The clonotype originates from a man between 18 and 29 years old in good health. Material for sequencing was blood. CDR3 coding DNA: TGCGCCAGCAGCCAGGTCGGCCAGGACTCCTACGAGCAGTACTTC. Amino acids: CASSQVGQDSYEQYF.